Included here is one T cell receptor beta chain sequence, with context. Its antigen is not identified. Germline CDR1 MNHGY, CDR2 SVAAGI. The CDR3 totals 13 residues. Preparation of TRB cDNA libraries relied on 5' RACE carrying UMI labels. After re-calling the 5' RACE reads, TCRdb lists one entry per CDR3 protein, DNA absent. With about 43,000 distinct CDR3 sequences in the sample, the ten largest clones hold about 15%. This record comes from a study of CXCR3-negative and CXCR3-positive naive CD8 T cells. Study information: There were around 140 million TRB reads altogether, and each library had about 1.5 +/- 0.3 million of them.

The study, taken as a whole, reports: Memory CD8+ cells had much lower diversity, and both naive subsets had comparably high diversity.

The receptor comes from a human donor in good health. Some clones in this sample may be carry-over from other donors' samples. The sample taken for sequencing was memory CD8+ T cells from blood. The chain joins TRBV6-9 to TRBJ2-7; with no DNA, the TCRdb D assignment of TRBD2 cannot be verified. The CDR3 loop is CASSSRRVYEQYF.